This T cell receptor (beta chain) was identified during a study of T-cell reconstitution after alpha-beta-depleted transplantation in children. Preparation of the TCRbeta library involved a method that used unique molecular identifiers. Via MiXCR, TCRdb re-called the PCR reads, giving one row per CDR3 protein. The repertoire holds about 600,000 distinct CDR3 sequences, with about 10% as singletons. This clonotype has a handful of counts. The CDR3 is made up of 17 amino acids. V dropped 6 bases and J dropped 6; count of bases not matched to a gene: 9. The germline V gene has CDR1 SGHTA and CDR2 FQGNSA.

The TCR was taken from a human donor who donated a stem cell graft to a child with acute myeloid leukemia. The rearrangement joins TRBV7-2 to TRBJ2-1; 15 bases map to TRBD2. The material was PBMCs from the stem cell graft donor, obtained from the stem cell graft. This CDR3 reads CASRRGLAGGPSNEQFF. In nucleotides, the CDR3 is TGTGCCAGCAGACGCGGACTAGCGGGAGGGCCTAGCAATGAGCAGTTCTTC.